This T cell receptor (beta chain) emerged from a study of CXCR3-negative and CXCR3-positive naive CD8 T cells. Study conclusions and caveats: CD5 surface expression was similar among naive subsets, and TCR strength was estimated by inference from TRB CDR3 properties.

Via 5' RACE with UMI labels, TRB cDNA libraries were prepared. TCRdb reanalyzed the 5' RACE reads and collapses them to one entry per CDR3 protein, without DNA. The ten top clones account for around 1.5%, within a sample of 100,000 or so distinct CDR3 sequences. Worth noting for this clonotype: Its antigen remains unidentified.

Researchers reported sorting every CD8+ T cell subset in triplicate, 300,000 or so cells per sort. This CDR3 contains 11 residues. From germline, CDR1 is MNHNY and CDR2 SVGAGI (reference sequence). The source material was naive CXCR3- CD8+ T cells from blood. Subset here: CD45RO-CCR7+CD27+CD95- naive CD8+ T cells lacking CXCR3 (TNR3-). The rearrangement uses TRBV6-6 and TRBJ2-1. The sequence was obtained from a human donor in good health. Some clones in this sample may be carry-over from other donors' samples. Here the CDR3 reads CASSYSSEQFF.